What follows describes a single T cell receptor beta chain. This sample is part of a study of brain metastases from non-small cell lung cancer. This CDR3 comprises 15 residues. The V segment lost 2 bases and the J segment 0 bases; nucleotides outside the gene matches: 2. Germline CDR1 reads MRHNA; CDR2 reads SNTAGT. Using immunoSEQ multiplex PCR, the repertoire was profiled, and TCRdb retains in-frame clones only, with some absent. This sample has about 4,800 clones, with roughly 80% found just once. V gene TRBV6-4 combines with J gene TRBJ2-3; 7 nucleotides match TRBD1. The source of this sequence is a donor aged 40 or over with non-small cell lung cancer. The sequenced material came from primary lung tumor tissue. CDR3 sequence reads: CASSDGQASTDTQYF. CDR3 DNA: TGTGCCAGCAGTGACGGACAGGCTAGCACAGATACGCAGTATTTT.